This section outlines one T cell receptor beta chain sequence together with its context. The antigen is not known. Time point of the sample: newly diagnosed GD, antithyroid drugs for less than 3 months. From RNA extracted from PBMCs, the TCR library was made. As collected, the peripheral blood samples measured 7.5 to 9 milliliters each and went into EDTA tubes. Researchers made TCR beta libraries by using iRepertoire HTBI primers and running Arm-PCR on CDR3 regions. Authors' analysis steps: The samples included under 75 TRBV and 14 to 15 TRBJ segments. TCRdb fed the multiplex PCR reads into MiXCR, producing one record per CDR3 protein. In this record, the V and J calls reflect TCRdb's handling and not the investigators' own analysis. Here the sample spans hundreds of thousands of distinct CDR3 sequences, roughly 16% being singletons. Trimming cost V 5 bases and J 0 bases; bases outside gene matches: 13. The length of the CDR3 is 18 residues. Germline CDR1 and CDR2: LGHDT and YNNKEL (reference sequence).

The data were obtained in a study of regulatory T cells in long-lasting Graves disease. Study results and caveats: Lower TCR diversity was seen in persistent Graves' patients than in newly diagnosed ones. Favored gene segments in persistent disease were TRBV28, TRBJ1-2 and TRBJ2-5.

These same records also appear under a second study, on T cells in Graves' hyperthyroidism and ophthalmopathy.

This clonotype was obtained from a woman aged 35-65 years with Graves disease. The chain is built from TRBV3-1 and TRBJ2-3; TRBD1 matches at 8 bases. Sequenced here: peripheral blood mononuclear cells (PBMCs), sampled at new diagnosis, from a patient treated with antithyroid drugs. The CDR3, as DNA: TGTGCCAGCAGCTCTTGGCCAGGGGGCCGGGGTAGCACAGATACGCAGTATTTT. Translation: CASSSWPGGRGSTDTQYF.